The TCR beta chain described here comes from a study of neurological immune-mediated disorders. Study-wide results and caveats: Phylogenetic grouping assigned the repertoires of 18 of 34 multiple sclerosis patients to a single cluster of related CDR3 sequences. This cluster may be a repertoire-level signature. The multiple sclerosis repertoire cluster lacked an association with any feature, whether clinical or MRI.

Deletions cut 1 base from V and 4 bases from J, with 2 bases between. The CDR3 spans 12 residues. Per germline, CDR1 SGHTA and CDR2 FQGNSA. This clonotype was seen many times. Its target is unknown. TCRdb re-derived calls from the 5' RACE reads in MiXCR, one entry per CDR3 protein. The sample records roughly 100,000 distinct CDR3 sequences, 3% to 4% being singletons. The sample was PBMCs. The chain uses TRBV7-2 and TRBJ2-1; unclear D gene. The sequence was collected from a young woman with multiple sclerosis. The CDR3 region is CASSLVYNEQFF. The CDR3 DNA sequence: TGTGCCAGCAGCTTAGTTTACAATGAGCAGTTCTTC.